The 27 T cell receptor beta chains reported below all come from one sample, sequenced in a study of identical twins (TCRdb year 2016). Library prep was done by 5' RACE. The instrument was an Illumina HiSeq 2000. TCRdb's own reprocessing of the public reads used fastp at Q25 and MiXCR and kept productive beta chains. Merged by CDR3 protein, the rows form single entries marked with the most common genes and DNA. The sample table contains fewer than 900,000 distinct CDR3 sequences; only one count was recorded for around a sixth of them. 10% to 15% of the sample rests with the top ten. These data were also reused for a study on T cells expressing NK-cell markers.

Sequenced: PBMCs. These receptors were taken from a woman between 18 and 29 years old in good health.

J is TRBJ1-5 and V is TRBV6-1; TRBD1 agrees at 7 bases. Germline V gives CDR1 MNHNS, CDR2 SASEGT. The V and J ends lost 6 bases and 3 bases, in that order; junction bases with no gene match: 5. This CDR3 region has 14 residues. The CDR3 is CASSVTGVNQPQHF. The CDR3 DNA reads as TGTGCCAGCAGCGTTACAGGGGTCAATCAGCCCCAGCATTTT.

This clonotype has ten or more counts. The rearrangement joins TRBV5-5 to TRBJ2-7, with a weak D call TRBD1 (5 bases). The CDR3 length is 15 residues. V lost 1 base and J 2 bases, leaving 13 bases between the germline ends. Germline lookup yields CDR1 SGHKS and CDR2 YYEKEE (reference sequence). The CDR3 protein is CASSLTGRATYEQYF. The CDR3 DNA sequence: TGTGCCAGCAGCTTGACTGGCAGGGCGACCTACGAGCAGTACTTC.

In this sample, this clonotype turned up a few times. The gene calls are TRBV15 and TRBJ1-1, with a tentative D call TRBD1 (5 bases). The CDR3 loop spans 16 amino acids. Looked up from germline, CDR1 is LNHNV and CDR2 is YYDKDF (reference sequence). V was cut by 0 bases and J by 4 bases, with 15 bases left in between. The CDR3 bases are TGTGCCACCAGCAGAGATCAGGGCAGGGTGGGCACTGAAGCTTTCTTT. Translation gives CATSRDQGRVGTEAFF.

The rearrangement links TRBV4-3 to TRBJ2-7, with D perhaps matching TRBD1 or TRBD2 (5 bases each). There are 14 residues in the CDR3. Germline values: CDR1 LGHNA, CDR2 YSLEER. Trimming took off 4 bases at V and 4 bases at J, with 14 bases between the two ends. CDR3 sequence reads: CASSPGEGKYEQYF. The CDR3 DNA reads TGCGCCAGCAGCCCCGGAGAGGGGAAATACGAGCAGTACTTC.

The chain combines TRBV29-1 with TRBJ2-7; D gene ambiguous. The CDR3 covers 12 residues. The germline gives CDR1 SQVTM, CDR2 ANQGSEA. Trimming took 7 bases from V and 0 from J, leaving 10 bases between them. DNA for the CDR3: TGCAGCGCCTGCGCAGACTCCTACGAGCAGTACTTC. Residues: CSACADSYEQYF.

For this clonotype: Germline is not matched at one junction end, which may reflect a read error. The rearrangement joins TRBV30 to TRBJ2-3, with D possibly being TRBD2 (5 bases). CDR3 length equals 11 residues. Germline CDR1 reads GTSNPN; CDR2 reads SVGIG (reference sequence). The CDR3 loop reads CAWRELDAQYF. CDR3 sequence (DNA): TGTGCCTGGCGGGAACTAGATGCGCAGTATTTT.

A few counts support this clonotype. The chain carries TRBV7-2 and TRBJ1-6; the D gene is possibly TRBD1 (5 bases). Germline assignment: CDR1 SGHTA and CDR2 FQGNSA. This CDR3 contains 13 residues. CDR3 DNA sequence: TGTGCGGGGGGAAGCAGGTTTAATTCACCCCTCCACTTT. Its protein product is CAGGSRFNSPLHF.

The V call is TRBV20-1, the J call TRBJ2-1, with 12 bases aligning to TRBD2. CDR1 DFQATT and CDR2 SNEGSKA come from the germline V gene (reference sequence). The length of the CDR3 is 16 residues. With 2 bases clipped from V and 6 bases from J, the junction kept 8 bases outside the gene matches. This CDR3 is CSARPSLAGGPNEQFF. The DNA of the CDR3 is TGCAGTGCTAGACCGAGTCTAGCGGGGGGGCCCAATGAGCAGTTCTTC.

The sample holds a few counts of this clonotype. The V call is TRBV25-1, the J call TRBJ2-5, with D possibly being TRBD1 (6 bases). The CDR3 is 13 amino acids. Germline V gene data show CDR1 as MGHDK and CDR2 as SYGVNS. V lost 6 bases, J lost 4 bases, and 12 bases lay in between. The CDR3 spells CASSEQGRETQYF. The CDR3 DNA sequence: TGTGCCAGCAGCGAACAGGGACGAGAGACCCAGTACTTC.

The chain joins TRBV7-9 to TRBJ2-3; D unresolved. The germline V and J ends were trimmed by 4 bases and 1 base, with 9 bases remaining between them. Germline CDR1 is SEHNR and CDR2 is FQNEAQ (reference sequence). There are 14 residues in the CDR3. The CDR3, as DNA: TGTGCCAGCAGCTCTGGATACGGCACAGATACGCAGTATTTT. It is translated as CASSSGYGTDTQYF.

CDR3 amino acids: CASSLTSHRDANYGYTF. CDR3 coding DNA: TGCGCCAGCAGCTTGACATCCCACAGGGACGCCAACTATGGCTACACCTTC. The chain employs TRBV5-1 and TRBJ1-2; D perhaps matches TRBD1 (6 bases). The germline V gene has CDR1 SGHRS and CDR2 YFSETQ. The CDR3 spans 17 residues. Trimming removed 1 base from V and 2 bases from J, with 18 bases in between. Complete variable domain (other parts from reference TRBV5-1 and TRBJ1-2): KAGVTQTPRYLIKTRGQQVTLSCSPISGHRSVSWYQQTPGQGLQFLFEYFSETQRNKGNFPGRFSGRQFSNSRSEMNVSTLELGDSALYLCASSLTSHRDANYGYTFGSGTRLTVV.

The J gene is TRBJ1-2, the V gene TRBV18; maybe TRBD1 (5 bases). Germline assignment: CDR1 KGHSH and CDR2 LQKENI. Between the trimmed V and J ends, which lost 6 bases and 2 bases, there was a span of 13 bases. This CDR3 is built from 14 residues. The CDR3 DNA reads TGTGCCAGCTCGACGACAGCGAACAACTATGGCTACACCTTC. Its protein product is CASSTTANNYGYTF.

In its sample, this clonotype was seen many times. J is TRBJ1-1 and V is TRBV12-3 or TRBV12-4, with a possible D match to TRBD1 (5 bases). Trimming took off 5 bases at V and 1 base at J, with 11 bases between the two ends. This CDR3 comprises 14 residues. The CDR3 sequence: CASSIGAPNTEAFF. As DNA, the CDR3 is TGTGCCAGCAGTATTGGGGCCCCGAACACTGAAGCTTTCTTT.

This clonotype was detected only a few times. The chain is built from TRBV5-1 and TRBJ2-1; the match to TRBD2 covers 12 bases. CDR3 length equals 15 residues. Germline V lookup: CDR1 SGHRS, CDR2 YFSETQ. After removal of 0 bases from V and 9 bases from J, the junction contained 4 bases not matched to a gene. CDR3 nucleotides: TGCGCCAGCAGCTTGGGGACTAGCGGGGTGCCTGAGCAGTTCTTC. Translated, it gives CASSLGTSGVPEQFF.

The count of this clonotype is one. The chain has TRBV5-1 and TRBJ2-1, with 8 bases that match TRBD2. V lost 1 base to trimming and J lost 5 bases; unmatched junction nucleotides: 14. The CDR3 has 18 residues. Looked up from germline, CDR1 is SGHRS and CDR2 is YFSETQ. CDR3 residues: CASSLKSASGSIHNEQFF. CDR3 sequence (DNA): TGCGCCAGCAGCTTGAAGTCGGCTAGCGGGTCTATCCACAATGAGCAGTTCTTC.

The chain is built from TRBV7-9 and TRBJ2-5; tentative D call: TRBD2 (6 bases). This CDR3 has 15 residues. The V end lost 1 base, the J end lost 4 bases, and 13 bases lay between the germline ends. Germline V gene lookup returns CDR1 SEHNR and CDR2 FQNEAQ (reference sequence). CDR3 DNA sequence: TGTGCCAGCAGCTTAGGAGCGGGCCTCGGAGAGACCCAGTACTTC. Protein sequence: CASSLGAGLGETQYF.

V gene TRBV11-2 combines with J gene TRBJ2-5; the D call may be TRBD1 or TRBD2 (5 bases each). The CDR3 runs to 15 residues. Between the trimmed V and J ends, which lost 3 bases and 3 bases, there was a span of 14 bases. Germline values: CDR1 SGHAT, CDR2 FQNNGV. Here the CDR3 reads CASSFTGTGEETQYF. CDR3 nucleotides: TGTGCCAGCAGCTTTACGGGGACCGGGGAAGAGACCCAGTACTTC.

This clonotype has only a few counts. CDR3 amino acids: CSARTGWKLFF. CDR3 bases: TGCAGTGCAAGGACAGGGTGGAAGCTGTTTTTT. V and J are TRBV20-1 and TRBJ2-2; 8 bases fit TRBD1. CDR3 length: 11 amino acids. CDR1 and CDR2 from the germline V gene are DFQATT and SNEGSKA (reference sequence). V shed 6 bases, J shed 12 bases, and the junction held 6 bases outside the gene matches.

This clonotype showed up just a few times. This rearrangement joins TRBV29-1 to TRBJ2-7, with TRBD2 matching over 10 bases. V trimming: 5 bases; J trimming: 3 bases; junction bases outside the gene matches: 10. The germline V gene has CDR1 SQVTM and CDR2 ANQGSEA. The CDR3 sequence is 15 residues long. The CDR3 nucleotides read TGCAGCGTTAACACGCCCAGGACTAGCGGCTACGAGCAGTACTTC. Translated, it gives CSVNTPRTSGYEQYF.

This clonotype has only a few counts. The rearrangement joins TRBV5-1 to TRBJ1-2, with 10 positions matching TRBD1. J was trimmed by 10 bases and V by 4 bases; bases with no gene match: 10. CDR1 is SGHRS, CDR2 YFSETQ, per germline. The CDR3 length is 14 residues. CDR3 nucleotide sequence: TGCGCCAGCAGCCAGCCCGGGACAGGGGATGACTACACCTTC. Amino acid sequence: CASSQPGTGDDYTF. Combining the CDR3 with reference TRBV5-1 and TRBJ1-2 gives the whole variable domain KAGVTQTPRYLIKTRGQQVTLSCSPISGHRSVSWYQQTPGQGLQFLFEYFSETQRNKGNFPGRFSGRQFSNSRSEMNVSTLELGDSALYLCASSQPGTGDDYTFGSGTRLTVV.

The table lists this clonotype with a count of one. The chain carries TRBV4-2 and TRBJ2-6; D perhaps matches TRBD1 (6 bases). V lost 0 bases and J lost 0, with 12 bases in between. CDR1 and CDR2 (germline): LGHNA, YNFKEQ. The length of the CDR3 is 18 residues. The CDR3 nucleotides are TGTGCCAGCAGCCAAGAACCGGGACAAGTCTCTGGGGCCAACGTCCTGACTTTC. This translates into CASSQEPGQVSGANVLTF.

This clonotype has a handful of counts. The rearrangement joins TRBV9 to TRBJ2-1; D gene ambiguous. This CDR3 has 12 residues. The V end lost 5 bases, the J end lost 7 bases, and 10 bases lay between the germline ends. CDR1 and CDR2 (germline): SGDLS, YYNGEE. This CDR3 reads CASRDSKNEQFF. CDR3 nucleotide sequence: TGTGCCAGCAGAGACTCCAAAAATGAGCAGTTCTTC. Looking up the rest from reference TRBV9 and TRBJ2-1 gives the full variable domain: DSGVTQTPKHLITATGQRVTLRCSPRSGDLSVYWYQQSLDQGLQFLIQYYNGEERAKGNILERFSAQQFPDLHSELNLSSLELGDSALYFCASRDSKNEQFFGPGTRLTVL.

This clonotype was detected a few times. The chain has TRBV20-1 and TRBJ2-7; D gene uncertain. V was shortened by 1 base and J by 5 bases, with 9 bases between the two germline ends. The V gene's germline CDR1 is DFQATT and CDR2 SNEGSKA (reference sequence). The CDR3 extends over 12 amino acids. CDR3 amino acids: CSARVLEHEQYF. CDR3 bases: TGCAGTGCTAGAGTTCTAGAGCACGAGCAGTACTTC.

The chain employs TRBV11-2 and TRBJ2-2; D might be TRBD2 (5 bases). This CDR3 is built from 15 residues. Looked up from germline, CDR1 is SGHAT and CDR2 is FQNNGV. V gave up 3 bases and J gave up 5 bases, with 13 bases separating them. The CDR3 loop reads CASSFGVHSTGELFF. CDR3 coding DNA: TGTGCCAGCAGCTTCGGGGTACACTCGACCGGGGAGCTGTTTTTT. Full variable domain (remainder filled in from reference TRBV11-2 and TRBJ2-2): EAGVAQSPRYKIIEKRQSVAFWCNPISGHATLYWYQQILGQGPKLLIQFQNNGVVDDSQLPKDRFSAERLKGVDSTLKIQPAKLEDSAVYLCASSFGVHSTGELFFGEGSRLTVL.

There are many counts of this clonotype. This sequence joins TRBV27 and TRBJ2-3, with D maybe TRBD2 (6 bases). The V end lost 3 bases, the J end lost 0 bases, and 7 bases lay between the germline ends. This CDR3 is built from 14 residues. Germline V gene sequence: CDR1 MNHEY, CDR2 SMNVEV (reference sequence). As DNA, the CDR3 is TGTGCCAGCAGTTTGCGGGACAGCACAGATACGCAGTATTTT. Amino acid sequence: CASSLRDSTDTQYF.

This clonotype was counted a few times. The CDR3 DNA is TGTGCCAGCAGTGAGGATGGCTCCTACAATGAGCAGTTCTTC. Protein: CASSEDGSYNEQFF. The chain couples TRBV12-3 or TRBV12-4 to TRBJ2-1; D is unresolved. Trimming stripped 5 bases from V and 0 bases from J, with 8 bases between. The CDR3 is 14 amino acids.

This clonotype was seen only a few times. The chain employs TRBV7-2 and TRBJ1-3, with D possibly being TRBD1 (6 bases). V gave up 9 bases and J gave up 3 bases, with 12 bases separating them. Germline V gene sequence: CDR1 SGHTA, CDR2 FQGNSA. The CDR3 runs to 13 residues. The CDR3 here is CASWGASGNTIYF. In nucleotides, the CDR3 is TGTGCCAGTTGGGGGGCCAGTGGAAACACCATATATTTT.